The 19 T cell receptor beta chains presented below share a single source sample, sequenced in a study of radiation and T cells in renal cell carcinoma (dated by TCRdb to between 2020 and 2021). Read against the paper, the sample's time point label means: blood 2 weeks post-SBRT. This specimen's treatment or condition label, interpreted: 15 Gy SBRT to primary tumor, nephrectomy 4 weeks later. The protocol used for the library was the immunoSEQ multiplex PCR assay. Held by TCRdb, this immuneACCESS table contains in-frame sequences only and omits some clones. Under half of the omission traces to an unresolved V gene where checked; the cause of the rest is unknown. This sample is represented by 100,000 to 150,000 clones; 70% to 90% of them were singletons. 1.9% of the sample goes to the ten largest clones. Specimen: blood, collected from a patient whose treatment included radiotherapy and nephrectomy. The receptors come from an older woman with renal cell carcinoma.

In its sample, this clone was seen a few times. The chain has TRBV28 and TRBJ1-2; D is possibly TRBD1 (6 bases). The CDR3 has 14 residues. Germline assignment: CDR1 MDHEN and CDR2 SYDVKM. Trimming took off 9 bases at V and 2 bases at J, with 16 bases between the two ends. CDR3 coding DNA: TGTGCCAGTTACAAAACAGGGCCCAACTATGGCTACACCTTC. This codes for CASYKTGPNYGYTF.

The chain combines TRBV6-5 with TRBJ2-4; D unresolved. The CDR3 runs to 16 residues. Germline CDR1 reads MNHEY; CDR2 reads SVGAGI. With 0 bases removed from V and 4 bases from J, the gap between germline ends came to 13 bases. CDR3 DNA sequence: TGTGCCAGCAGTTACTCGTTCGAACAGATAAAAAACATTCAGTACTTC. It yields the protein CASSYSFEQIKNIQYF.

This clone was observed a single time. CDR3 nucleotide sequence: TGTGCCAGCAGTTTGGGCCGAGCTTCAGGCTACACCTTC. Amino acids: CASSLGRASGYTF. The gene calls are TRBV28 and TRBJ1-2; D unresolved. V was trimmed by 3 bases and J by 8 bases, leaving 13 bases between them. The CDR3 totals 13 residues. Germline V gene data show CDR1 as MDHEN and CDR2 as SYDVKM.

V and J are TRBV4-3 and TRBJ2-7; D remains unclear. Germline lookup yields CDR1 LGHNA and CDR2 YSLEER. The V end lost 1 base, the J end lost 3 bases, and 10 bases lay between the germline ends. The CDR3 extends over 14 amino acids. The CDR3: CASSQGEDGYEQYF. The CDR3 DNA is TGCGCCAGCAGCCAAGGAGAGGACGGCTACGAGCAGTACTTC.

This chain uses TRBV30 with TRBJ1-3; no firm D call. V lost 0 bases to trimming and J lost 0 bases, with 12 bases between them. CDR1 GTSNPN and CDR2 SVGIG come from the germline V gene (reference sequence). This CDR3 is 16 amino acids long. This CDR3 is CAWSVLGSSSGNTIYF. The CDR3 bases are TGTGCCTGGAGTGTCCTGGGGAGTTCCTCTGGAAACACCATATATTTT.

The rearrangement uses TRBV4-2 and TRBJ2-3; the match to TRBD2 covers 9 bases. CDR1 is LGHNA, CDR2 YNFKEQ, per germline. This CDR3 spans 17 amino acids. The V and J ends lost 1 base and 2 bases, in that order; junction bases with no gene match: 7. In DNA, the CDR3 is TGTGCCAGCAGCCAAGGGGTAGCGGGAGCTGACACAGATACGCAGTATTTT. Residues: CASSQGVAGADTDTQYF.

The chain has TRBV5-4 and TRBJ2-7; a possible D gene is TRBD1 (5 bases). The CDR3 is made up of 13 amino acids. V dropped 1 base and J dropped 5 bases, with 10 bases sitting between them. Germline-derived CDR1 and CDR2 are SGHNT and YYREEE (reference sequence). CDR3 nucleotide sequence: TGTGCCAGCAGCTTGCCTCAGGGCCACGAGCAGTACTTC. It translates to CASSLPQGHEQYF. Combining the CDR3 with reference TRBV5-4 and TRBJ2-7 gives the whole variable domain ETGVTQSPTHLIKTRGQQVTLRCSSQSGHNTVSWYQQALGQGPQFIFQYYREEENGRGNFPPRFSGLQFPNYSSELNVNALELDDSALYLCASSLPQGHEQYFGPGTRLTVT.

The chain has TRBV2 and TRBJ1-3; no clear D. The CDR3 is 17 residues long. V was clipped by 4 bases and J by 0 bases, with 16 bases between them. In germline, CDR1 is SNHLY, CDR2 FYNNEI. This chain's CDR3 is CASSGVRFTSSGNTIYF. The DNA for the CDR3 is TGTGCCAGCAGTGGGGTCAGGTTCACGAGCTCTGGAAACACCATATATTTT.

The chain carries TRBV18 and TRBJ2-6; D is unclear. V was shortened by 3 bases and J by 2 bases, with 14 bases between the two germline ends. CDR3 length: 17 residues. Germline V gene sequence: CDR1 KGHSH, CDR2 LQKENI. The CDR3, as DNA: TGTGCCAGCTCACCGGTTTTTCTCACAACTGGGGCCAACGTCCTGACTTTC. It is translated as CASSPVFLTTGANVLTF.

V and J are TRBV27 and TRBJ2-3; TRBD1 matches 7 bases. This CDR3 is 16 amino acids long. The V gene end was trimmed by 6 bases and the J gene end by 2 bases; junction bases not matched to a gene: 11. The germline CDR1 and CDR2 sequences are MNHEY and SMNVEV (reference sequence). CDR3 bases: TGTGCCAGCAGATCGAACAGGGGCGGTTACACAGATACGCAGTATTTT. This codes for CASRSNRGGYTDTQYF.

The chain employs TRBV9 and TRBJ2-6, with D hard to call. V was cut by 3 bases and J by 0 bases, with 7 bases left in between. CDR1 and CDR2 from the germline V gene are SGDLS and YYNGEE. The CDR3 length is 15 residues. This CDR3 reads CASSGLSSGANVLTF. In DNA form, the CDR3 reads TGTGCCAGCAGCGGACTTAGCTCTGGGGCCAACGTCCTGACTTTC.

The chain carries TRBV4-1 and TRBJ1-3; 7 bases are a match to TRBD1. Germline CDR1 is MGHRA and CDR2 is YSYEKL. The V segment lost 4 bases and the J segment 3 bases; nucleotides outside the gene matches: 6. The length of the CDR3 is 15 residues. In DNA, the CDR3 is TGCGCCAGCAGCCCCGACAGGGTGATTGGAAACACCATATATTTT. Protein: CASSPDRVIGNTIYF.

The rearrangement uses TRBV7-4 and TRBJ1-5, with 9 bases that match TRBD1. With 2 bases clipped from V and 5 bases from J, the junction kept 7 bases outside the gene matches. This CDR3 comprises 16 residues. Germline CDR1 is SGHVT and CDR2 is SQSDAQ. CDR3 sequence reads: CASSLTGQGSHQPQHF. The CDR3 region has the DNA TGTGCCAGCAGCTTAACAGGACAGGGGTCCCATCAGCCCCAGCATTTT.

This chain uses TRBV7-2 with TRBJ2-1, with TRBD1 matching 11 bases. This CDR3 is 16 amino acids long. The V and J ends lost 1 base and 9 bases, in that order; junction bases with no gene match: 8. Germline loops: CDR1 SGHTA, CDR2 FQGNSA. CDR3 nucleotides: TGTGCCAGCAGCTTAGTTGGGACAGGGGGTATCGGTGAGCAGTTCTTC. It is translated as CASSLVGTGGIGEQFF. The variable domain in full, completed from reference TRBV7-2 and TRBJ2-1, reads GAGVSQSPSNKVTEKGKDVELRCDPISGHTALYWYRQSLGQGLEFLIYFQGNSAPDKSGLPSDRFSAERTGGSVSTLTIQRTQQEDSAVYLCASSLVGTGGIGEQFFGPGTRLTVL.

J is TRBJ2-7 and V is TRBV6-5; TRBD2 is a possible D gene (6 bases). The CDR3 consists of 14 residues. Germline V gene sequence: CDR1 MNHEY, CDR2 SVGAGI. V gave up 6 bases and J gave up 1 base, with 13 bases separating them. CDR3 DNA sequence: TGTGCCAGCAGATCCGCCGGGGGTTCCTACGAGCAGTACTTC. Translation gives CASRSAGGSYEQYF.

This clone was counted at least ten times. V and J are TRBV6-5 and TRBJ1-1, with D possibly TRBD1 on 6 matching bases. There are 13 residues in the CDR3. The V gene's germline CDR1 is MNHEY and CDR2 SVGAGI. Trimming took 0 bases from V and 12 from J, leaving 14 bases between them. CDR3 coding DNA: TGTGCCAGCAGTTACTCCGGGGCGAGGGACACTTTCTTT. It yields the protein CASSYSGARDTFF.

DNA of the CDR3: TGTGCCAGCAGCTCCGCCCGAGGAGTTGCTGAAGCTTTCTTT. Translating it yields CASSSARGVAEAFF. The rearrangement joins TRBV11-2 to TRBJ1-1; D is unclear. V was shortened by 4 bases and J by 6 bases, with 15 bases between the two germline ends. CDR1 and CDR2 (germline): SGHAT, FQNNGV. The CDR3 is 14 amino acids.

The gene calls are TRBV18 and TRBJ2-1; 10 bases are shared with TRBD2. Germline lookup yields CDR1 KGHSH and CDR2 LQKENI. This CDR3 comprises 15 residues. With 3 bases clipped from V and 4 bases from J, the junction kept 3 bases outside the gene matches. The CDR3 here is CASSPGTSAYNEQFF. CDR3 nucleotides: TGTGCCAGCTCACCTGGGACTAGCGCTTACAATGAGCAGTTCTTC.

The chain carries TRBV7-2 and TRBJ2-7, with 9 bases lining up with TRBD1. The CDR3 is 17 residues long. Per the germline V gene, CDR1 is SGHTA and CDR2 is FQGNSA. Germline trimming cut 5 bases from V and 2 bases from J; bases unmatched to any gene: 13. This CDR3 is CASSMQWGDRVTYEQYF. The CDR3 DNA sequence: TGTGCCAGCAGCATGCAATGGGGGGACAGGGTAACCTACGAGCAGTACTTC.